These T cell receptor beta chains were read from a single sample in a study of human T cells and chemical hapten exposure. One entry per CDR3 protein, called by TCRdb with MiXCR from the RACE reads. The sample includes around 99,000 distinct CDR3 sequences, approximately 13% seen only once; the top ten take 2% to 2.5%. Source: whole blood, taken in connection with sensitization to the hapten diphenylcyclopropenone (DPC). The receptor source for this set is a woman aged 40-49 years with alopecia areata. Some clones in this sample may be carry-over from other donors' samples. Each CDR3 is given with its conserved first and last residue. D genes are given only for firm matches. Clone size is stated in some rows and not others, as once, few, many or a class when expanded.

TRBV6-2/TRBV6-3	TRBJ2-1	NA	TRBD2	TGTGCCAGCAGTTTCCCGGGACTAAGCGAGCAGTTCTTC	CASSFPGLSEQFF
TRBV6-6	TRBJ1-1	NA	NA	TGTGCCAGCGGTGGGGCCGGGGCAGGAACTGAAGCTTTCTTT	CASGGAGAGTEAFF
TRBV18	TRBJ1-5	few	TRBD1	TGTGCCAGCTCACCGGACAGGGGTCAGCCCCAGCATTTT	CASSPDRGQPQHF
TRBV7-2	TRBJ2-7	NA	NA	TGTGCCAGCAGCTTAAAAGCTGGTAACGAGCAGTACTTC	CASSLKAGNEQYF
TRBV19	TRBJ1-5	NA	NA	TGTGCCAGTAGTGCAATGGGTCCGAGCAGTTATAGCAATCAGCCCCAGCATTTT	CASSAMGPSSYSNQPQHF
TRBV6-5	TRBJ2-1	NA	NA	TGTGCCAGCAATGAACGTGGTATGGATGAGCAGTTCTTC	CASNERGMDEQFF
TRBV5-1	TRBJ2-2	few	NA	TGCGCCAGCAGCCGCACCCCCGGGGGCCCGACCGGGGAGCTGTTTTTT	CASSRTPGGPTGELFF
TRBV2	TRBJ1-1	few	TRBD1	TGTGCCAGCAGCGGACAGGGATCGAACACTGAAGCTTTCTTT	CASSGQGSNTEAFF
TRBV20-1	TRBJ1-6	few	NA	TGCAGTGCTAGAGATCCAGGCTTTGGTTCACCCCTCCACTTT	CSARDPGFGSPLHF
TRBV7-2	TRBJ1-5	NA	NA	TGTGCCAGCGGCAGACAGAGCAATCAGCCCCAGCATTTT	CASGRQSNQPQHF
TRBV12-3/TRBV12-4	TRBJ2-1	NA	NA	TGTGCCAGCAGCCTCGGGACTGTCAATGAGCAGTTCTTC	CASSLGTVNEQFF
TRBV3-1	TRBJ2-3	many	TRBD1	TGTGCCAGCAGCCCGGGGACAGCCTTCACAGATACGCAGTATTTT	CASSPGTAFTDTQYF
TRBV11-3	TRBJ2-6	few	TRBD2	TGTGCCAGCAGCTTAGATTCTTGGACTAGCGGGCCTTCCCCTGGGGCCAACGTCCTGACTTTC	CASSLDSWTSGPSPGANVLTF
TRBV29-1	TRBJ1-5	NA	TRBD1	TGCAGCGTTACCGGGACAGGGAGAAATCAGCCCCAGCATTTT	CSVTGTGRNQPQHF
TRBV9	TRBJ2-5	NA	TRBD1	TGTGCCAGCAGCGTAACAGGGGGCACGGAGACCCAGTACTTC	CASSVTGGTETQYF
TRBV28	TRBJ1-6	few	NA	TGTGCCACAACGGGGTCCTATAATTCACCCCTCCACTTT	CATTGSYNSPLHF
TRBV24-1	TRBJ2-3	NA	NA	TGTGCCACCAGCCCGATTTCAGGGGCGCAGTATTTT	CATSPISGAQYF
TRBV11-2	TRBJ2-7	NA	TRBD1	TGTGCCAGCAGCTTGGGCCAGGGGGTCGGCGCGCAGTACTTC	CASSLGQGVGAQYF
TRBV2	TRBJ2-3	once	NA	TGTGCCAGCAGGGACAGAATGGCGGCAGATACGCAGTATTTT	CASRDRMAADTQYF
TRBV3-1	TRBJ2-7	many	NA	TGTGCCAGCAGCCAAGAATTTTACGGCTACGAGCAGTACTTC	CASSQEFYGYEQYF
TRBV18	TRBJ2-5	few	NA	TGTGCCAGCTCACCATTTAGCGACAACCAAGAGACCCAGTACTTC	CASSPFSDNQETQYF
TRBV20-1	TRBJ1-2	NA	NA	TGCAGTGCCGGGACACATAACTATGGCTACACCTTC	CSAGTHNYGYTF
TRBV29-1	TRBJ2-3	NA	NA	TGCAGCGTTGCTCCGGGAGATACGCAGTATTTT	CSVAPGDTQYF
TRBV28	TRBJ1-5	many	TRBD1	TGTGCCAGCAGTCCCCAGACAGGGGGCAATCAGCCCCAGCATTTT	CASSPQTGGNQPQHF
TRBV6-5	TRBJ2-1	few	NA	TGTGCCAGCAGTAACTCAAATGGGGGGCGCAATGAGCAGTTCTTC	CASSNSNGGRNEQFF
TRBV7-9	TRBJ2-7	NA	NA	TGTGCCAGCAGCCCGGGACAAACCTCCGAGCAGTACTTC	CASSPGQTSEQYF
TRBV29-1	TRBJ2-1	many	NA	TGCAGCGTTGGTCGCCAGGGGGGCGGGAATGAGCAGTTCTTC	CSVGRQGGGNEQFF
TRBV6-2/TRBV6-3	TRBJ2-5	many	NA	TGTGCCAGCGGTAGCGGAAAACAAGAGACCCAGTACTTC	CASGSGKQETQYF
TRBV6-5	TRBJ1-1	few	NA	TGTGCCAGCCGATCTACGGGGAAGAACACTGAAGCTTTCTTT	CASRSTGKNTEAFF
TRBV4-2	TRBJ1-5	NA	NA	TGTGCCAGCAGCCAAGATGGGAAAAGCCATCAGCCCCAGCATTTT	CASSQDGKSHQPQHF
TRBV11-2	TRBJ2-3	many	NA	TGTGCCAGCAGCTTAGGCTTAGGGGGTACGCAGTATTTT	CASSLGLGGTQYF
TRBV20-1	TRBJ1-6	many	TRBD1	TGCAGTGCTAGAGTGCCAGGGGGGAACAATTCACCCCTCCACTTT	CSARVPGGNNSPLHF
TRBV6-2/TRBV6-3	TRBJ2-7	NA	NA	TGTGCCAGCAGTTACAGTCACAGGCCCTACGAGCAGTACTTC	CASSYSHRPYEQYF
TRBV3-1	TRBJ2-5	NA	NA	TGTGCCGTGAGCCAAGAGACCCAGTACTTC	CAVSQETQYF
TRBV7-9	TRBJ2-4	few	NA	TGTGCCAGCAGCTTAGAGGGAAACATTCAGTACTTC	CASSLEGNIQYF
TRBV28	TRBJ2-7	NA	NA	TGTGCCAGCAGTAGATACGAGCAGTACTTC	CASSRYEQYF
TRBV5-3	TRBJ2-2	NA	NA	TGTGCCAGAAGCTGGACGCCTCGACAGACGAACACCGGGGAGCTGTTTTTT	CARSWTPRQTNTGELFF
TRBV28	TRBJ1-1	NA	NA	TGTGCCAGCAGTTTAACCCCCTATGCTTTCTTT	CASSLTPYAFF
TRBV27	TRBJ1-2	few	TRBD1	TGTGCCAGCAGAGGACAGGGGGGGAACTATGGCTACACCTTC	CASRGQGGNYGYTF
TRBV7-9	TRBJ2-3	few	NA	TGTGCCAGCAGCCCAGCTTTCGCAGATACGCAGTATTTT	CASSPAFADTQYF
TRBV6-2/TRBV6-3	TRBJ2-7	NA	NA	TGTGCCAGCATAAAAGACAGGGACTATACCTACGAGCAGTACTTC	CASIKDRDYTYEQYF
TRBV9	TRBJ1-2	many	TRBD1	TGTGCCAGCAGCGTAGAGGGGGCTGGGTATGGCTACACCTTC	CASSVEGAGYGYTF
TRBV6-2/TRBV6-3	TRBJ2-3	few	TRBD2	TGTGCCAGCAAGTCTCAACTAGCGGACCCTAGCACAGATACGCAGTATTTT	CASKSQLADPSTDTQYF
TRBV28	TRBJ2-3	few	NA	TGTGCCAGCAGTCTCTTACAGGGAGATACGCAGTATTTT	CASSLLQGDTQYF
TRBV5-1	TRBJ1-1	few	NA	TGCGCCAGCAGCCAAAGATCAGGGTCGTCTGAAGCTTTCTTT	CASSQRSGSSEAFF
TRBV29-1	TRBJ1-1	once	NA	TGCAGCGGCAGGAACACTGAAGCTTTCTTT	CSGRNTEAFF
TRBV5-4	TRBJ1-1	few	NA	TGTGCCAGCAGCCGTCGACAAGAGTTAAACACTGAAGCTTTCTTT	CASSRRQELNTEAFF